This TCR beta chain was retrieved from a study of blood T cells in healthy people across ages (dated by TCRdb to about 2015). For the wider study: In model experiments, template switching captured about one uniquely barcoded TCR beta cDNA molecule for every two T cells. To avoid experimental bias, donors of different ages were randomly spread across the sequencing lanes. Four age groups were formed from the donors: young (average about 17 years), middle-aged (approximately 42), aged (62) and long-lived (roughly 88). Two additional independent replicas of 1 million unique cDNA reads from the same blood draw were analyzed for two donors (one aged 18 to 29 and one aged 80 or older). To track age-related changes in TCR beta repertoire diversity, the study relied on deep sequencing normalized with unique cDNA molecular identifiers. Beyond this particular receptor, the publication reports: Bulk unsorted PBMC profiling prevented conclusive comparison of naive and antigen-experienced compartments. As age increased, observed TCR beta diversity per million T cells dropped in a roughly linear way, and a significant reduction was already evident by age 40. Compared with the aged group, the long-lived group had more naive CD4+ T cells, fewer expanded clones and increased TCR diversity, suggesting age selection. A strong correlation was found between observed TCR beta diversity and the percentage of naive T cells measured by flow cytometry. Estimates of total diversity based on one million sequenced T cells were considered lower bounds and underestimates. Donor CMV infection status was unknown, potentially confounding age-related changes in expanded clonotypes.

Library prep was done by 5' RACE. The sample was run on an Illumina HiSeq 2500. A second PCR of about 6 to 12 cycles was run with a J-beta primer mix and a sample-barcoded 5' primer. A template-switch 5' adaptor carrying 12 random nucleotides introduced a unique molecular identifier onto each TCR beta cDNA molecule. Each sample yielded at least 3 million CDR3-containing paired-end reads. All of the RNA was converted into first-strand cDNA using the Mint cDNA synthesis kit, with a TRBC-specific oligonucleotide serving as the primer. All cDNA was treated with uracil-DNA glycosylase and then went through a first 18-cycle PCR with the universal primers M1SS and BC2_uni_R. Concerning the study's data processing: Each sample was normalized by randomly selecting 1 million high-quality reads, each carrying a distinct molecular identifier. Reads with shared molecular identifiers were discarded instead of being binned into consensus sequences. MiTCR, set to a Q25 quality threshold and the strictest error-elimination algorithm, was used for CDR3 identification, clonotype clustering and error correction. A nonparametric unseen species model with Euler transformation was used to estimate a lower bound on total TCR beta diversity. The raw public reads went through TCRdb reprocessing: fastp at Q25, MiXCR clone calling, in-frame beta chains kept. Each record represents a unique CDR3 protein, reported with the most common genes and DNA among its rows. The V and J calls and clone size are TCRdb's, not the authors'. Here the sample has 1.5 million to 2 million distinct CDR3 sequences; about 28% occur a single time. The top ten clones comprise 7.7% of the sample.

From the cysteine up to the phenylalanine, the CDR3 has a length of 14 residues. Kept here is only the CDR3 DNA, which spans 42 bases and is read in frame from base 1. CDR1 and CDR2 (DFQATT, SNEGSKA) derive from the germline V gene (reference sequence). V is reduced by 5 bases and J by 0 bases, leaving a spacing of 8 bases between them. The 39 donors, aged about 6 to 95 years, were systemically healthy Caucasian individuals from Russia. Each donor gave ten milliliters of peripheral blood, drawn into EDTA-treated Vacutainer tubes. Ficoll-Paque density-gradient centrifugation was used to isolate PBMCs, with at least 6 million per sample. Total RNA was extracted from PBMCs with Trizol reagent, with at least 5.5 micrograms obtained per sample. The percentages of naive CD45RAhigh/CD27high T cells were determined by flow cytometry on a PBMC aliquot from every donor. In the case of this clonotype: No cognate antigen has been identified for it. Qualities for individual bases were not recorded, and no much larger clone is one base off.

This clonotype was obtained from a woman under 40 in good health. The V gene is TRBV20-1 and the J gene is TRBJ2-6; the D gene remains uncertain. Sequencing was done on a sample of blood. The CDR3 in this case is CSASVPSGANVLTF. The DNA sequence is TGCAGTGCTTCGGTCCCCTCTGGGGCCAACGTCCTGACTTTC.